This T cell receptor beta chain was recovered during a study of blood T cell repertoires in COVID-19. Germline CDR1 is KGHSH and CDR2 is LQKENI. Trimming took 3 bases from V and 5 from J, leaving 11 bases between them. The length of the CDR3 is 14 residues. Enrolled through a virtual design, the participants were between roughly 18 and 89 years of age and came from some 25 US areas. Researchers sorted participants into cohorts using their self-reported clinical history. Clones were read by immunoSEQ multiplex PCR, and TCRdb kept only the in-frame ones, dropping some. The sample records about 230,000 clones, more than 70% being singletons.

The chain is built from TRBV18 and TRBJ1-5; D gene ambiguous. This TCR was recovered from a woman between 35 and 50 years old with acute COVID-19. Sequencing was done on a sample of PBMCs or T cells enriched from blood (not recorded which). The chain's CDR3 is CASSPSSEDQPQHF. The CDR3 DNA follows: TGTGCCAGCTCACCCTCTTCAGAAGATCAGCCCCAGCATTTT.